This T cell receptor beta chain was recovered during a study of shared clonotypes between healthy human individuals. Across the study: Three CD4 naive, three CD4 memory, two CD8 naive and one CD8 memory plate were used per donor. General study results and limits: With a few donors compared, 5% to 5.5% of naive CD4 clonotypes were shared.

All the donors were Caucasian adults who lived in Nashville, Tennessee. As to this clone: Its antigen is currently unknown.

Splitting of each subset's genomic DNA was done evenly across several immunoSEQ plates. Method: immunoSEQ multiplex PCR; TCRdb's copy keeps in-frame clones and lacks some. The table records roughly 2,300,000 clones, approximately 90% of them present only once. Germline V lookup: CDR1 KGHSH, CDR2 LQKENI. The germline V and J ends were trimmed by 2 bases and 1 base, with 11 bases remaining between them. This CDR3 spans 15 amino acids. Sequences were obtained from naive CD4+ T cells from PBMCs. Subset denoted: CD45RA+ positively selected. This chain uses TRBV18 with TRBJ2-5; D might be TRBD1 or TRBD2, each matching 5 bases. The clonotype was recovered from a man aged 18 to 35 in good health. Some clones in this sample may be carry-over from other donors' samples. The CDR3 bases are TGTGCCAGCTCACCAGCCGGGACGGCCCAAGAGACCCAGTACTTC. This sequence encodes CASSPAGTAQETQYF. Looking up the rest from reference TRBV18 and TRBJ2-5 gives the full variable domain: NAGVMQNPRHLVRRRGQEARLRCSPMKGHSHVYWYRQLPEEGLKFMVYLQKENIIDESGMPKERFSAEFPKEGPSILRIQQVVRGDSAAYFCASSPAGTAQETQYFGPGTRLLVL.